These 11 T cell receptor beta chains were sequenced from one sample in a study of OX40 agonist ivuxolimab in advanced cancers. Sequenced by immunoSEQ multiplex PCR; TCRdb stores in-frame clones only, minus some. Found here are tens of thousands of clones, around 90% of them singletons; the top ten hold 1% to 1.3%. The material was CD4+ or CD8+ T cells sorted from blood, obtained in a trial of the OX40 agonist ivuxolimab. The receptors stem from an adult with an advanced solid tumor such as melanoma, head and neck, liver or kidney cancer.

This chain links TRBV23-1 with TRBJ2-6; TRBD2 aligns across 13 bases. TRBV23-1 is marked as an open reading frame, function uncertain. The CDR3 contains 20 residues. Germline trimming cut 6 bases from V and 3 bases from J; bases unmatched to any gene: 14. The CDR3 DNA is TGCGCCAGCAGCTTGGGGACTAGCGGGAATCCCGCGGATGGGGCCAACGTCCTGACTTTC. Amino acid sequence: CASSLGTSGNPADGANVLTF.

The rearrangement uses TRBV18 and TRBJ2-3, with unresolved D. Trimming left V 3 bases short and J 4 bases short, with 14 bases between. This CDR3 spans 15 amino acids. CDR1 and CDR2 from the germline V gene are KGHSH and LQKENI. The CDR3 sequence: CASSPRPNSPDTQYF. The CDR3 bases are TGTGCCAGCTCACCCCGGCCTAACTCCCCAGATACGCAGTATTTT.

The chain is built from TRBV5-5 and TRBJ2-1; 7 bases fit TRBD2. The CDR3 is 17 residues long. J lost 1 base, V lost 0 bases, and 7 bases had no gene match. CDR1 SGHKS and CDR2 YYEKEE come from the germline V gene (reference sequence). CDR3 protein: CASSLGAAAGSYNEQFF. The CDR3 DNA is TGTGCCAGCAGCTTGGGGGCGGCAGCGGGATCCTACAATGAGCAGTTCTTC.

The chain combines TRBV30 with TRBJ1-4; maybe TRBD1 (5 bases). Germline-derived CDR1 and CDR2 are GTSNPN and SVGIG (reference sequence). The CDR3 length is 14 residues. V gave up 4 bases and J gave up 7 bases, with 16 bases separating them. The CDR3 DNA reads TGTGCCTGGAACCCGGGACTCGAAGGTGAAAAACTGTTTTTT. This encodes CAWNPGLEGEKLFF.

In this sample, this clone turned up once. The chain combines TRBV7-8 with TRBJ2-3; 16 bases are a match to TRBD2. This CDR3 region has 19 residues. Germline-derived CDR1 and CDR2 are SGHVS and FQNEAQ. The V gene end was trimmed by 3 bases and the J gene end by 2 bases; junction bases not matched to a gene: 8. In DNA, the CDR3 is TGTGCCAGCAGCTTTTACGCCGGGACTAGCGGGAGGGCCACAGATACGCAGTATTTT. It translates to CASSFYAGTSGRATDTQYF.

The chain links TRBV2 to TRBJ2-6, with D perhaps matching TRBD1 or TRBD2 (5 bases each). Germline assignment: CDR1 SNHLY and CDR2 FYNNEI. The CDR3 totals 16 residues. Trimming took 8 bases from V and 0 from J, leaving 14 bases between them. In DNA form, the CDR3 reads TGTGCCAGCTTGAGGGGCAGGGACTCTGGGGCCAACGTCCTGACTTTC. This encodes CASLRGRDSGANVLTF.

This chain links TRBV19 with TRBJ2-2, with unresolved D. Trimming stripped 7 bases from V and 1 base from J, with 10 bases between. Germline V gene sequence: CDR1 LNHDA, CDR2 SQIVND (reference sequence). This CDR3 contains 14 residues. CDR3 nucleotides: TGTGCCAGTAAACTGGGCATGAACACCGGGGAGCTGTTTTTT. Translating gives CASKLGMNTGELFF.

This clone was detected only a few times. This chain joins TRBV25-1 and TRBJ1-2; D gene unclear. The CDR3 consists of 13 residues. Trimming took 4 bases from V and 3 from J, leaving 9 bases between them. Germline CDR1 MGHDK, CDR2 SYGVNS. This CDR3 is CASSGFGDYGYTF. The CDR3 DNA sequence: TGTGCCAGCAGTGGTTTTGGAGACTATGGCTACACCTTC.

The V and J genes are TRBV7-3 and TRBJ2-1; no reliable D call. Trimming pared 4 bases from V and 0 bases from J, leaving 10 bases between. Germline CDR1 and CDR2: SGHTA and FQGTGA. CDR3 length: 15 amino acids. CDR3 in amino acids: CASSSRLSSYNEQFF. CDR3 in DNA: TGTGCCAGCAGCTCGCGTCTCTCCTCCTACAATGAGCAGTTCTTC.

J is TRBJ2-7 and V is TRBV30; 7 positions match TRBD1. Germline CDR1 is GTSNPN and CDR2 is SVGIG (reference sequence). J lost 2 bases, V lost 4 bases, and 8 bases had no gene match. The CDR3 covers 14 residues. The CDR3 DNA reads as TGTGCCTGGAATATGGGTGACAGGGCCTACGAGCAGTACTTC. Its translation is CAWNMGDRAYEQYF.

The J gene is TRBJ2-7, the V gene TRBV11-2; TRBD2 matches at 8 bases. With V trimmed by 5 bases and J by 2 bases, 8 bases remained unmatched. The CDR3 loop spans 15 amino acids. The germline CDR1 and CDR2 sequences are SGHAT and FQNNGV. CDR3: CASSVSGVPPYEQYF. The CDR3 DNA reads TGTGCCAGCAGCGTTAGCGGGGTTCCCCCCTACGAGCAGTACTTC.